The T cell receptor (beta chain) under discussion was sequenced for a study of cytomegalovirus exposure and HLA in healthy donors. In the case of this clone: Its antigen is unidentified.

Findings and caveats of the study: Accurate HLA-A and HLA-B prediction from TCR beta sequences was reported for most subjects. TCR beta V segments were, for the most part, productive about 87% or about 30% of the time in an earlier analysis.

The CDR3 is made up of 12 amino acids. Per germline, CDR1 SQVTM and CDR2 ANQGSEA. Trimming took off 4 bases at V and 5 bases at J, with 10 bases between the two ends. Use of 60 Vbeta and 13 Jbeta primers characterized the PCR. The table came from immunoSEQ multiplex PCR; TCRdb's copy has only in-frame clones and leaves some out. The sample comprises 130,000 to 150,000 clones, around three quarters of which are singletons, and around 7% rests with the top ten. Sequencing was performed on PBMCs. The receptor's source is a man aged 35 to 55 in good health and CMV-seropositive. The chain joins TRBV29-1 to TRBJ2-3, with D perhaps matching TRBD2 (5 bases). Written as DNA, the CDR3 is TGCAGCGTTGTCGCAGGACTAGATACGCAGTATTTT. Amino acids: CSVVAGLDTQYF.